This entry describes one T cell receptor beta chain. Its specificity is not known. This sample is drawn from a study of cytomegalovirus exposure and HLA in healthy donors. Study-wide results and caveats: In vitro checks showed that a few CMV-associated chains really do target CMV antigens. In a later analysis, DRB1 alleles had the most associated TCRs; HLA-C alleles the fewest.

The CDR3 spans 15 residues. The germline gives CDR1 MNHNS, CDR2 SASEGT. V shed 7 bases, J shed 5 bases, and the junction held 10 bases outside the gene matches. With 60 Vbeta and 13 Jbeta primers, the PCR was carried out. Sequencing was performed with immunoSEQ multiplex PCR; in TCRdb, only in-frame clones are kept and a portion is missing. The data show 150,000 to 200,000 clones, approximately 83% seen once. V is TRBV6-1 and J is TRBJ1-5; 8 bases agree with TRBD1. Sequenced sample: PBMCs. The sequence was obtained from a man between 18 and 35 years old in good health and CMV-seropositive. The CDR3 loop reads CASNPRTGHYQPQHF. DNA of the CDR3: TGTGCCAGCAATCCAAGGACAGGGCATTATCAGCCCCAGCATTTT.